A selection of T cell receptor beta chains follows, all from one sample in a study of shared clonotypes between healthy human individuals. Sequencing was performed with immunoSEQ multiplex PCR; in TCRdb, only in-frame clones are kept and a portion is missing. Altogether around 500,000 clones are present, around three quarters being singletons, with the ten largest covering more than 10%. Sequenced sample: PBMCs. All receptors derive from a middle-aged woman in good health. Some clones in this sample may be carry-over from other donors' samples. The CDR3 runs from the conserved cysteine through the conserved F or W. A D gene is named only where the DNA matches it firmly. The size field is filled for only some rows; it gives once, few, many or a size class.

j_gene	v_gene	d_gene	abundance	CDR3nt	CDR3aa
TRBJ2-7	TRBV6-1	TRBD2	few	TGTGCCAGCAGTGAATATCTAGCGGGAGGGGGTGGCTACGAGCAGTACTTC	CASSEYLAGGGGYEQYF
TRBJ2-7	TRBV7-9	TRBD1	NA	TGTGCCAGCAGCTCGACAGGGAAGTACGAGCAGTACTTC	CASSSTGKYEQYF
TRBJ1-4	TRBV15	NA	NA	TGTGCCACCAGCAGAGGAGTCTTGAGAGCGACTAATGAAAAACTGTTTTTT	CATSRGVLRATNEKLFF
TRBJ1-3	TRBV9	NA	NA	TGTGCCAGCAGCGTAGGAGCACCCTCTGGAAACACCATATATTTT	CASSVGAPSGNTIYF
TRBJ2-2	TRBV2	TRBD2	NA	TGTGCCAGCACTTCTGGGCTAGCGGTGAACACCGGGGAGCTGTTTTTT	CASTSGLAVNTGELFF
TRBJ1-4	TRBV29-1	NA	few	TGCAGCGTCCCCGCGGGTGAAAAACTGTTTTTT	CSVPAGEKLFF
TRBJ2-1	TRBV29-1	NA	NA	TGCAGCGCCCAGGACTCCTACAATGAGCAGTTCTTC	CSAQDSYNEQFF
TRBJ2-6	TRBV9	NA	NA	TGTGCCAGCAGTGAGGGGTATGGGGCCAACGTCCTGACTTTC	CASSEGYGANVLTF
TRBJ1-5	TRBV7-8	NA	NA	TGTGCCAGCAGCTTAGCAACTCCGGGGCGGGGTGCCACTATCAAGCCCCAGCATTTT	CASSLATPGRGATIKPQHF
TRBJ2-7	TRBV5-1	NA	NA	TGCGCCAGCAGCTCAGGCGCCGCCTACGAGCAGTACTTC	CASSSGAAYEQYF
TRBJ1-1	TRBV7-9	NA	few	TGTGCCAGCAGGGGAGAGGCTGAGGCTTTCTTT	CASRGEAEAFF
TRBJ2-2	TRBV28	NA	NA	TGTGCCAGCAGTTTTAACGGGGGGCTGTTTTTT	CASSFNGGLFF
TRBJ2-3	TRBV5-1	NA	NA	TGCGCCAGCAGCTCTGCCACGATATGGAGGGGGAGCACAGATACGCAGTATTTT	CASSSATIWRGSTDTQYF
TRBJ2-3	TRBV27	TRBD1	NA	TGTGCCAGCAGCCCACCGGGACAGATCACAGATACGCAGTATTTT	CASSPPGQITDTQYF
TRBJ1-2	TRBV10-2	NA	few	TGCGCCAGCAGTGAGTCCGGACAGAACTATGGCTACACCTTC	CASSESGQNYGYTF
TRBJ2-6	TRBV29-1	NA	NA	TGCAGCGTTGAACTTGTGACTAGTCCTGAGGCTGGGGCCAACGTCCTGACTTTC	CSVELVTSPEAGANVLTF
TRBJ2-3	TRBV5-4	TRBD2	few	TGTGCCAGCAGCTCCGGGACTAGCGGGCGGGTTACGCAGTATTTT	CASSSGTSGRVTQYF
TRBJ2-1	TRBV14	NA	NA	TGTGCCAGCAGCCAAGACAGGGCGAATGAGCAGTTCTTC	CASSQDRANEQFF
TRBJ2-7	TRBV10-3	NA	NA	TGTGCCATCAGTGCTGAGGGAATCTACGAGCAGTACTTC	CAISAEGIYEQYF
TRBJ2-7	TRBV29-1	TRBD2	NA	TGCAGCGTTGAATCACGAGGGACTAGCGGAACCTACGAGCAGTACTTC	CSVESRGTSGTYEQYF
TRBJ1-4	TRBV5-1	TRBD1	few	TGCGCCAGCAGCTTGGGGACAGGGCGTGAAAAACTGTTTTTT	CASSLGTGREKLFF
TRBJ1-2	TRBV4-2	NA	NA	TGTGCCAGCAGCTCAGGGTTCTTTGATGGCTACACCTTC	CASSSGFFDGYTF
TRBJ1-2	TRBV10-3	NA	few	TGTGCCATCAGTGAGGGACAGACCTATGGCTACACCTTC	CAISEGQTYGYTF
TRBJ2-1	TRBV7-3	TRBD2	NA	TGTGCCAGCAGCACCCGGACTAGTGATGAGCAGTTCTTC	CASSTRTSDEQFF
TRBJ1-6	TRBV27	NA	NA	TGTGCCAGCAGTCAAAGGGAAGCCGGGTTTCAACTCAGTAATTCACCCCTCCACTTT	CASSQREAGFQLSNSPLHF
TRBJ1-1	TRBV11-2	NA	NA	TGTGCCAGCAGCTTAGGTAGGACATTGAACACTGAAGCTTTCTTT	CASSLGRTLNTEAFF
TRBJ2-3	TRBV7-2	TRBD2	NA	TGTGCCAGCAGCTTGAGTGCGTCGGGAGGAGAGTCAGATACGCAGTATTTT	CASSLSASGGESDTQYF
TRBJ2-1	TRBV18	TRBD1	NA	TGTGCCAGCTCAACCTCACAGGGGGGTTACAATGAGCAGTTCTTC	CASSTSQGGYNEQFF
TRBJ1-1	TRBV19	NA	few	TGTGCCAGTAGTATAGGGACAGACACTGAAGCTTTCTTT	CASSIGTDTEAFF
TRBJ2-4	TRBV6-5	TRBD2	NA	TGTGCCAGCAGGCTAGCGGGAGCGGGGAACATTCAGTACTTC	CASRLAGAGNIQYF
TRBJ2-1	TRBV11-2	NA	NA	TGTGCCAGCAGGCCTGTTGGGAGAACGTACAATGAGCAGTTCTTC	CASRPVGRTYNEQFF
TRBJ2-7	TRBV2	NA	NA	TGTGCCAGCAGGGACGAATTTACCTACGAGCAGTACTTC	CASRDEFTYEQYF
TRBJ2-7	TRBV28	NA	NA	TGTGCCAGCAGTTTTAACGAGCAGTACTTC	CASSFNEQYF
TRBJ1-3	TRBV5-4	NA	NA	TGTGCCAGCAGCCCCATAGAGGGCCCGGGGGCCGGCACCATATATTTT	CASSPIEGPGAGTIYF
TRBJ2-3	TRBV18	TRBD1	NA	TGTGCCAGCTCACAGGACAGGGGAGGGACAGATACGCAGTATTTT	CASSQDRGGTDTQYF
TRBJ1-5	TRBV30	NA	NA	TGTGCCTGGGCCGGGACTATGAATCAGCCCCAGCATTTT	CAWAGTMNQPQHF
TRBJ2-3	TRBV28	TRBD2	NA	TGTGCCAGCAGTTTACCGAGCGGGAGGGCCTCAGATACGCAGTATTTT	CASSLPSGRASDTQYF
TRBJ1-2	TRBV30	TRBD1	once	TGTGCCTGGACGGCGACAGGGATGGGCTACACCTTC	CAWTATGMGYTF
TRBJ1-2	TRBV6-5	NA	many	TGTGCCAGTGCTACGGGCGTTGGGGGCTACACCTTC	CASATGVGGYTF
TRBJ1-1	TRBV10-3	NA	NA	TGTGCCATCAGTGAGTCCAGGGGAGAAGCTTTCTTT	CAISESRGEAFF
TRBJ1-5	TRBV5-8	TRBD1	NA	TGTGCCAGCAGCCGGGACAGGGGGAACAATCAGCCCCAGCATTTT	CASSRDRGNNQPQHF
TRBJ1-2	TRBV5-1	NA	NA	TGCGCCAGCAGCACGGCCGGGACGGTAGGCTACACCTTC	CASSTAGTVGYTF
TRBJ2-4	TRBV7-9	TRBD1	NA	TGTGCCAGCACCTTTAGCGGGTGGGGGACAGGGGTTGAAAACATTCAGTACTTC	CASTFSGWGTGVENIQYF
TRBJ2-2	TRBV2	NA	NA	TGTGCCAGCAGCCAAGAGGGTAGCGGATACACCGGGGAGCTGTTTTTT	CASSQEGSGYTGELFF
TRBJ2-1	TRBV4-2	NA	NA	TGTGCCAGCAGCCAATCCTGGACAAGCCGGGGTGAGCAGTTCTTC	CASSQSWTSRGEQFF
TRBJ2-1	TRBV7-3	TRBD2	NA	TGTGCCAGCAGCCCTAGCCTGGGACTAGTCCACACCGAGCAGTTCTTC	CASSPSLGLVHTEQFF
TRBJ2-3	TRBV16	TRBD1	NA	TGTGCCAGCAGCAGACAGGGGATGACCACAGATACGCAGTATTTT	CASSRQGMTTDTQYF
TRBJ2-1	TRBV19	TRBD2	NA	TGTGCCAGTAACAACTGGGCGGGAGCGACCTACAATGAGCAGTTCTTC	CASNNWAGATYNEQFF